The rows below give T cell receptor beta chains drawn from one sample of a study of blood T cell repertoires in COVID-19. TCRdb's copy holds only in-frame clones and misses some; the assay was immunoSEQ multiplex PCR. The sample lists about 170,000 clones; roughly 81% were seen once. The sequencing input was peripheral blood. The receptors were gathered from a middle-aged man who had recovered from COVID-19. Both conserved end residues are part of each CDR3. A D gene is named only where the DNA matches it firmly. Where a row states a size, it is once, few, many or the class of an expanded clone; other rows omit it.

v_gene	j_gene	abundance	d_gene	CDR3nt	CDR3aa
TRBV9	TRBJ2-3	many	TRBD2	TGTGCCAGCAGCCCAACCCTCAGCGGGAGTAATGTAGATACGCAGTATTTT	CASSPTLSGSNVDTQYF
TRBV28	TRBJ2-5	.	.	TGTGCCAGCAGTTTGAGTTGGGAGACCCAGTACTTC	CASSLSWETQYF
TRBV11-2	TRBJ2-5	.	.	TGTGCCAGCAGCGCGAATCCGTTCCAAGAGACCCAGTACTTC	CASSANPFQETQYF
TRBV28	TRBJ2-3	.	.	TGTGCCACCTGGGGACTCGTATACACAGATACGCAGTATTTT	CATWGLVYTDTQYF
TRBV15	TRBJ2-7	.	.	TGTGCCACCAGCGCCCGCCGGGACACAGATTACGAGCAGTACTTC	CATSARRDTDYEQYF
TRBV15	TRBJ2-7	.	TRBD2	TGTGCCACCAGCAGAGCCCGGGACTACGGGTCCGAGCAGTACTTC	CATSRARDYGSEQYF
TRBV11-2	TRBJ2-2	.	.	TGTGCCAGCAGCGCGCTACGGAGGAACACCGGGGAGCTGTTTTTT	CASSALRRNTGELFF
TRBV27	TRBJ1-6	.	.	TGTGCCAGCAGTTTATTGGACAGTCTGGATTCACCCCTCCACTTT	CASSLLDSLDSPLHF
TRBV19	TRBJ2-1	.	.	TGTGCCAGTAGTATCGGCCTAGAGGGCAATGAGCAGTTCTTC	CASSIGLEGNEQFF
TRBV6-6	TRBJ2-3	.	.	TGTGCCAGCAGTGACGCGGGCAGGATCACAGATACGCAGTATTTT	CASSDAGRITDTQYF
TRBV19	TRBJ1-2	.	TRBD1	TGTGCCAGTAGTATCGGGACAGGCATCGGCTATGGCTACACCTTC	CASSIGTGIGYGYTF
TRBV6-6	TRBJ2-7	.	.	TGTGCCAGCACCAAACGCGTAAGCTCCTACGAGCAGTACTTC	CASTKRVSSYEQYF
TRBV19	TRBJ2-3	.	TRBD2	TGTGCCAGTAGTACACCCGTGGCTAGCGGAAGCACAGATACGCAGTATTTT	CASSTPVASGSTDTQYF
TRBV29-1	TRBJ2-1	once	.	TGCAGCGTTGATAGTTATGAGCAGTTCTTC	CSVDSYEQFF
TRBV7-2	TRBJ1-2	.	TRBD1	TGTGCCAGCAGCTCCGGGACAGCGTATGGCTACACCTTC	CASSSGTAYGYTF
TRBV5-5	TRBJ2-5	.	TRBD2	TGTGCCAGCAGCCTGGTACTAGCGGGGGAGGAGACCCAGTACTTC	CASSLVLAGEETQYF
TRBV6-5	TRBJ2-7	.	.	TGTGCCAGCAGTAAGGCAGGAGGCTACGAGCAGTACTTC	CASSKAGGYEQYF
TRBV7-9	TRBJ2-1	few	.	TGTGCCAGCAGCCCAACAGGGTTTGAGCAGTTCTTC	CASSPTGFEQFF
TRBV18	TRBJ1-1	.	.	TGTGCCAGCTCACAAGCCCGCGCAACTGAAGCTTTCTTT	CASSQARATEAFF
TRBV27	TRBJ2-5	.	.	TGTGCCAGCAGTTTAGCTGGCAGTACTAAAGAGACCCAGTACTTC	CASSLAGSTKETQYF
TRBV6-1	TRBJ1-2	.	TRBD1	TGTGCCAGCAGTGAAGCGTTAGGACGCAGGGGGCTTTTGGGTGGCTACACCTTC	CASSEALGRRGLLGGYTF
TRBV7-3	TRBJ1-1	.	.	TGTGCCAGCAGCTTAACCGGCAGGTTAGATGGAGCTTTCTTT	CASSLTGRLDGAFF
TRBV19	TRBJ1-1	once	.	TGTGCCAGTTCCCTGGGGGGGCCCATCACTGAAGCTTTCTTT	CASSLGGPITEAFF
TRBV19	TRBJ2-6	.	.	TGTGCCAGTAGTCCCCTTAGCTCTGGGGCCAACGTCCTGACTTTC	CASSPLSSGANVLTF
TRBV9	TRBJ1-5	.	.	TGTGCCAGCAGCGCGGGGGGGGCCCATCGGCCCCAGCATTTT	CASSAGGAHRPQHF
TRBV10-3	TRBJ2-3	.	.	TGTGCCATCAGTGAAACCCAGGCCTCTAACACAGATACGCAGTATTTT	CAISETQASNTDTQYF
TRBV12-3/TRBV12-4	TRBJ1-1	.	.	TGTGCCAGCAGTTTTCAACAGAACACTGAAGCTTTCTTT	CASSFQQNTEAFF
TRBV4-3	TRBJ2-5	.	.	TGCGCCAGCAGCCAACTATTCCCACAAGAGACCCAGTACTTC	CASSQLFPQETQYF
TRBV12-3/TRBV12-4	TRBJ1-5	.	TRBD1	TGTGCCACCGGGACAGTTAGGTTGCAGCCCCAGCATTTT	CATGTVRLQPQHF
TRBV6-5	TRBJ2-7	.	.	TGTGCCAGCAGCCTCTTTTCGCAGGCAGGCTACGAGCAGTACTTC	CASSLFSQAGYEQYF
TRBV3-1/TRBV3-2	TRBJ1-1	.	TRBD1	TGTGCCAGCAGCCTTGGGGACAGGGACACTGAAGCTTTCTTT	CASSLGDRDTEAFF
TRBV19	TRBJ2-1	once	TRBD2	TGTGCCAGTAGTATAGGACTAGCGGGACCCTACAATGAGCAGTTCTTC	CASSIGLAGPYNEQFF
TRBV7-2	TRBJ1-6	.	.	TGTGCCAGCAGCGCGACAGTTTTTAATTCACCCCTCCACTTT	CASSATVFNSPLHF
TRBV27	TRBJ2-3	.	.	TGTGCCAGCGGTGGGGGAGGTAGCACAGATACGCAGTATTTT	CASGGGGSTDTQYF
TRBV30	TRBJ1-5	.	.	TGTGCCTGGAGTGTTGGGGAGAATCAGCCCCAGCATTTT	CAWSVGENQPQHF
TRBV18	TRBJ1-1	once	.	TGTGCCAGCTCACCTGGAGACACTGAAGCTTTCTTT	CASSPGDTEAFF
TRBV18	TRBJ2-7	.	TRBD2	TGTGCCAGCTCACCTGGACTAGCGGGAGGTTCCGAGCAGTACTTC	CASSPGLAGGSEQYF
TRBV7-2	TRBJ1-3	.	.	TGTGCCAGCAGCTCGAGCTCTGGAAACACCATATATTTT	CASSSSSGNTIYF
TRBV5-6	TRBJ2-1	.	TRBD2	TGTGCCAGTTATAGCGGGGGGGCCTACAATGAGCAGTTCTTC	CASYSGGAYNEQFF
TRBV7-9	TRBJ1-4	.	.	TGTGCCAGCAGCTCAAGGACAGACTCTAATGAAAAACTGTTTTTT	CASSSRTDSNEKLFF
TRBV5-1	TRBJ1-1	many	TRBD1	TGCGCCAGCAGCTCCGGACAGGGGAAAGCTTTCTTT	CASSSGQGKAFF
TRBV5-4	TRBJ2-3	once	.	TGTGCCAGCAGCTTAACACAGGAAGATACGCAGTATTTT	CASSLTQEDTQYF
TRBV27	TRBJ1-1	.	.	TGTGCCAGCAGTTTAACCGGAGGTTTTGCTTTCTTT	CASSLTGGFAFF
TRBV30	TRBJ1-2	.	.	TGTGCCTGGAGTGTACCTAGGTACGACTATGGCTACACCTTC	CAWSVPRYDYGYTF
TRBV24-1	TRBJ2-3	.	.	TGTGCCACCAGTGATCCAGGGGGGTTTGATACGCAGTATTTT	CATSDPGGFDTQYF
TRBV7-8	TRBJ1-4	.	.	TGTGCCAGCAGGGGGTGGGGGCGCGAGGGCGCACCTAATGAAAAACTGTTTTTT	CASRGWGREGAPNEKLFF
TRBV4-1	TRBJ2-7	.	.	TGCGCCAGCAGCCAAGACGGTGCCAGAGGGCACTACGAGCAGTACTTC	CASSQDGARGHYEQYF
TRBV28	TRBJ2-3	.	TRBD1	TGTGCCAGCAGTGGCCGGGACAGAGGGGCGGATACGCAGTATTTT	CASSGRDRGADTQYF
TRBV2	TRBJ2-7	.	.	TGTGCCAGCAGTGGAGGGCTCGGATCGTACGAGCAGTACTTC	CASSGGLGSYEQYF
TRBV11-2	TRBJ2-3	.	TRBD1	TGTGCCAGCAGCTATCCGTGGACAGGCAGCACAGATACGCAGTATTTT	CASSYPWTGSTDTQYF
TRBV5-1	TRBJ2-7	.	.	TGCGCCAGCAGCCCACAGGTCAGCTCCTACGAGCAGTACTTC	CASSPQVSSYEQYF
TRBV18	TRBJ2-3	.	TRBD2	TGTGCCAGCTCACCATTAGTTCTAGCGGGTACCGATACGCAGTATTTT	CASSPLVLAGTDTQYF
TRBV20-1	TRBJ2-1	.	.	TGCAGTGCGAGCGCCCCTCAGTTCTTC	CSASAPQFF
TRBV7-6	TRBJ2-2	.	TRBD2	TGTGCCAGCGGCCAGGGGACTAGCGGAACCGGGGAGCTGTTTTTT	CASGQGTSGTGELFF
TRBV29-1	TRBJ1-2	.	TRBD1	TGCAGCGTTGAGACAGGGAACTATGGCTACACCTTC	CSVETGNYGYTF